This T cell receptor beta chain came from a study of control samples from healthy donors and cancer patients. Germline CDR1 reads LNHNV; CDR2 reads YYDKDF (reference sequence). The CDR3 totals 16 residues. Trimming took 0 bases from V and 2 from J, leaving 13 bases between them. The protocol was immunoSEQ multiplex PCR, while the TCRdb copy is restricted to in-frame clones and leaves out a portion. In the table there are about 120,000 clones, roughly 90% of which are singletons. Input material: blood. This receptor was taken from a man between 45 and 60 years old in good health. The J gene is TRBJ2-5, the V gene TRBV15; D might be TRBD2 (7 bases). CDR3 bases: TGTGCCACCAGCAGAGATGGGGGGGCCATACAAGAGACCCAGTACTTC. Translated, it gives CATSRDGGAIQETQYF.